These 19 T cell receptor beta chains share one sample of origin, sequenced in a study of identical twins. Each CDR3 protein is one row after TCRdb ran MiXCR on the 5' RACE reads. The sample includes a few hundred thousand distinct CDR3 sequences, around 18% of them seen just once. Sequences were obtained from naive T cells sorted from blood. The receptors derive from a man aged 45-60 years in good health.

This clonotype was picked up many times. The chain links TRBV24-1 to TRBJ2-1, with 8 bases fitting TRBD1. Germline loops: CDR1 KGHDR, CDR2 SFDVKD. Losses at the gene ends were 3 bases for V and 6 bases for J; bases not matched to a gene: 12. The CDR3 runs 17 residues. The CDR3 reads CATSDQPPGTGVNEQFF. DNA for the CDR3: TGTGCCACCAGTGATCAACCCCCCGGGACAGGCGTCAATGAGCAGTTCTTC.

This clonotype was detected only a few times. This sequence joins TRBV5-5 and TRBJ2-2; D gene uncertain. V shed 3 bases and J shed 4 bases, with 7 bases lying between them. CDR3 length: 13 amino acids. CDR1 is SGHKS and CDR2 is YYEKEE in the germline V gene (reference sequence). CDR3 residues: CASSWVGTGELFF. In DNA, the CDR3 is TGTGCCAGCAGCTGGGTCGGCACCGGGGAGCTGTTTTTT.

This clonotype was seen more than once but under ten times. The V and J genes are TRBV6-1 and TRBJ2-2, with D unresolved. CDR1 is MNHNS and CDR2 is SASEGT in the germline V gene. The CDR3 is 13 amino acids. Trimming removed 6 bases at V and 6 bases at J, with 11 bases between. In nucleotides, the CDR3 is TGTGCCAGCAGACCCCCAGGAGCCGGGGAGCTGTTTTTT. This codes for CASRPPGAGELFF.

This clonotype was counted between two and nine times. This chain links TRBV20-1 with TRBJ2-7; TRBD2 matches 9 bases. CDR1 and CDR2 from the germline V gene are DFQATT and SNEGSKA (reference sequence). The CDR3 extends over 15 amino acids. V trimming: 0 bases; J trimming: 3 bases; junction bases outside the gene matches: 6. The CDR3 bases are TGCAGTGCTAGAGATGTGCGCGGGAGGGACTACGAGCAGTACTTC. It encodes CSARDVRGRDYEQYF.

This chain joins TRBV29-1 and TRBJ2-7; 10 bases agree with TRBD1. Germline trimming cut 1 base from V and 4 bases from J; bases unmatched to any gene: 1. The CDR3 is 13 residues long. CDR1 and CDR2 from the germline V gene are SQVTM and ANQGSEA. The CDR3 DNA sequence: TGCAGCGTTGAAGGGACAGGGGGGTACGAGCAGTACTTC. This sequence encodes CSVEGTGGYEQYF.

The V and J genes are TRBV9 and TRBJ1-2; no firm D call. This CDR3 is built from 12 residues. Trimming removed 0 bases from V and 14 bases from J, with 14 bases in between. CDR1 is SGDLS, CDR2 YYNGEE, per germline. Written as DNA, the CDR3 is TGTGCCAGCAGCGTAGGGAGGGATAACGTGACCTTC. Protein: CASSVGRDNVTF.

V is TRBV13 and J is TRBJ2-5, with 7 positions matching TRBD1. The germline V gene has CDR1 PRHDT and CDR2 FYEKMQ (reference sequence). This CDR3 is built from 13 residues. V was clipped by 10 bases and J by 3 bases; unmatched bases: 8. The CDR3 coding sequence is TGTGCCACACGGACAGGACCTAAAGAGACCCAGTACTTC. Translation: CATRTGPKETQYF. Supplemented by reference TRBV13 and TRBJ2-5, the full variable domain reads AAGVIQSPRHLIKEKRETATLKCYPIPRHDTVYWYQQGPGQDPQFLISFYEKMQSDKGSIPDRFSAQQFSDYHSELNMSSLELGDSALYFCATRTGPKETQYFGPGTRLLVL.

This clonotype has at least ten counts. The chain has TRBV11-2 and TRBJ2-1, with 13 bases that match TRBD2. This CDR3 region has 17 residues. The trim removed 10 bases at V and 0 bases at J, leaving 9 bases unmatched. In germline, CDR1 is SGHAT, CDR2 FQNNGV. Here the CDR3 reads CATRLAGGLSSYNEQFF. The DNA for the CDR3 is TGTGCCACCAGACTAGCGGGGGGCTTAAGCTCCTACAATGAGCAGTTCTTC. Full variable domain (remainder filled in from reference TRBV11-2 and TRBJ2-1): EAGVAQSPRYKIIEKRQSVAFWCNPISGHATLYWYQQILGQGPKLLIQFQNNGVVDDSQLPKDRFSAERLKGVDSTLKIQPAKLEDSAVYLCATRLAGGLSSYNEQFFGPGTRLTVL.

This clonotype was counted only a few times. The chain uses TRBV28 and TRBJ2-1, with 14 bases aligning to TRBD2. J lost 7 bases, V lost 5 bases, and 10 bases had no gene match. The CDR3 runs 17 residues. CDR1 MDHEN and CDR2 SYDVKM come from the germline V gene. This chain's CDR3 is CASSPGTSGSRGNEQFF. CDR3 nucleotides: TGTGCCAGCAGTCCGGGGACTAGCGGGAGCCGGGGGAATGAGCAGTTCTTC.

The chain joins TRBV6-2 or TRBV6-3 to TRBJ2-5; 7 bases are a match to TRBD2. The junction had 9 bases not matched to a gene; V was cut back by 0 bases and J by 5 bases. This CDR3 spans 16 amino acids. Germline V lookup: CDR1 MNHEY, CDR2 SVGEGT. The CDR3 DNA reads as TGTGCCAGCAGTTACTCTTTGCGGGAGATTTTTGAGACCCAGTACTTC. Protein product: CASSYSLREIFETQYF.

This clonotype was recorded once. The CDR3 coding sequence is TGTGCCAGCAGCTTGCAGGCGGGGGGGCTCGAGACCCAGTACTTC. Its translation is CASSLQAGGLETQYF. The chain joins TRBV5-4 to TRBJ2-5; 9 bases match TRBD2. From germline, CDR1 is SGHNT and CDR2 YYREEE (reference sequence). V dropped 1 base and J dropped 5; count of bases not matched to a gene: 6. CDR3 size: 15 residues.

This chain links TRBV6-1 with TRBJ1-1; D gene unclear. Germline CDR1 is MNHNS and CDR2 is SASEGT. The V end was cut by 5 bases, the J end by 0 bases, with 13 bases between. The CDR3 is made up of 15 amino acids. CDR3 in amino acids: CASSSSRSLNTEAFF. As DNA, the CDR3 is TGTGCCAGCAGTAGCAGCCGATCCTTGAACACTGAAGCTTTCTTT.

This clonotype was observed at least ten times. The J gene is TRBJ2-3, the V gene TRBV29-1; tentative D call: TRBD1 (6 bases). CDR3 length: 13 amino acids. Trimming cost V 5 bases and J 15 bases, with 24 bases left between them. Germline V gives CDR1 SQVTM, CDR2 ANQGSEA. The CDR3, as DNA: TGCAGCGTTCAGGGGCAGGGGAGAACCCTCTTCTATTTT. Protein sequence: CSVQGQGRTLFYF.

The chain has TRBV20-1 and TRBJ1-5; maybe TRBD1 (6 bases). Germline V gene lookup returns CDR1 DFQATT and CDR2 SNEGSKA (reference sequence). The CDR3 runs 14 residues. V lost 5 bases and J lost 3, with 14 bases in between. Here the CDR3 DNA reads TGCAGTGCTTTTGGACAGCTCACCAATCAGCCCCAGCATTTT. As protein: CSAFGQLTNQPQHF.

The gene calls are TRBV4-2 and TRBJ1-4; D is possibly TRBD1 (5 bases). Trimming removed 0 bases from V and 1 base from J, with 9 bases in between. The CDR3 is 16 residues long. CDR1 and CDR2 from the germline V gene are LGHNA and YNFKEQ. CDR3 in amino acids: CASSQDPQGTNEKLFF. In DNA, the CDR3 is TGTGCCAGCAGCCAAGATCCCCAGGGAACTAATGAAAAACTGTTTTTT.

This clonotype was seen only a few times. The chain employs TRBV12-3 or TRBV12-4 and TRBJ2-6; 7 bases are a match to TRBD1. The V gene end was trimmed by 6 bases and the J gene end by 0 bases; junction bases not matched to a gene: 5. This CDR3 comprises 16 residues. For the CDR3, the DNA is TGTGCCAGCAGGGAGACAGGGCCCTCTGGGGCCAACGTCCTGACTTTC. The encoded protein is CASRETGPSGANVLTF.

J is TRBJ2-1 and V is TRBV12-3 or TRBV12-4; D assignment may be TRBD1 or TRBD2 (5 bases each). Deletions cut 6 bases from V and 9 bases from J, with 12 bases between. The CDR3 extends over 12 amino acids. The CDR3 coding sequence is TGTGCCAGCAGCCCAGGGAGTCGTGAGCAGTTCTTC. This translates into CASSPGSREQFF.

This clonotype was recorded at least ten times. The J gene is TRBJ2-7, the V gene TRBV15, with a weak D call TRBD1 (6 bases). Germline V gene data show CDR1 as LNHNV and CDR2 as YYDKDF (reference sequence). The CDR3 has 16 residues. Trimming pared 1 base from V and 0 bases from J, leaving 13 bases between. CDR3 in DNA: TGTGCCACCAGCAGAGGGTTGGGGACAACCTCCTACGAGCAGTACTTC. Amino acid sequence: CATSRGLGTTSYEQYF.

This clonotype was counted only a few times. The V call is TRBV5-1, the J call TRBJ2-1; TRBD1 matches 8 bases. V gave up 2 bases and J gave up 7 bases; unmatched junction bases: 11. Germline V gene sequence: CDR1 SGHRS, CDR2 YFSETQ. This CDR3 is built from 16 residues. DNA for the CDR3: TGCGCCAGCAGCTTACTCTTAGGACAGGGCCAAAATGAGCAGTTCTTC. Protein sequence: CASSLLLGQGQNEQFF.